This TCR beta chain was observed in a study of chemoradiotherapy in HPV16-positive cancers. Study-wide context: Two HPV16-positive patients' cells yielded candidate HPV-specific clones and common motifs. Study-wide points: During treatment, candidate HPV-specific clones and E7-related motifs expanded in tumor. For HPV16-positive patients, expanding HPV-responsive T cells associated with longer recurrence-free survival. Only a couple of HPV16-positive patients supplied the functional HPV-specificity definition.

Notes on this clone: What it binds is unknown.

Germline-derived CDR1 and CDR2 are SGHNT and YENEEA. The ends were cut back, 3 bases at V and 11 bases at J, with 11 bases in the middle. This CDR3 is 13 amino acids long. Method: immunoSEQ multiplex PCR; TCRdb's copy keeps in-frame clones and lacks some. This table holds 900 or so clones, around 90% found once. The V and J genes are TRBV11-3 and TRBJ1-6, with TRBD1 as a possible D gene (5 bases). This TCR came from a human donor with HPV-associated anogenital cancer. This specimen consisted of tumor tissue, obtained from a patient who underwent chemoradiotherapy. CDR3 residues: CASSLGGGAPLHF. CDR3 bases: TGTGCCAGCAGCTTGGGGGGAGGGGCACCCCTCCACTTT.